This T cell receptor beta chain was identified during a study of control samples from healthy donors and cancer patients. Germline CDR1 reads MNHNY; CDR2 reads SVGAGI (reference sequence). The V gene lost 8 bases and the J gene lost 6 bases, with 18 bases spanning the gap. This CDR3 has 14 amino acids. Clones were sequenced by immunoSEQ multiplex PCR, and TCRdb holds only the in-frame ones, with some missing. Altogether about 150,000 clones are present, roughly 93% being singletons, with the ten largest covering around 5.4%. Material for sequencing was blood. The clonotype was recovered from a man aged 18 to 30 in good health. The chain carries TRBV6-6 and TRBJ2-3; possibly TRBD1 for D (5 bases). The CDR3 reads CASFWQGGIDTQYF. CDR3 nucleotide sequence: TGTGCCAGCTTTTGGCAGGGTGGTATCGATACGCAGTATTTT.